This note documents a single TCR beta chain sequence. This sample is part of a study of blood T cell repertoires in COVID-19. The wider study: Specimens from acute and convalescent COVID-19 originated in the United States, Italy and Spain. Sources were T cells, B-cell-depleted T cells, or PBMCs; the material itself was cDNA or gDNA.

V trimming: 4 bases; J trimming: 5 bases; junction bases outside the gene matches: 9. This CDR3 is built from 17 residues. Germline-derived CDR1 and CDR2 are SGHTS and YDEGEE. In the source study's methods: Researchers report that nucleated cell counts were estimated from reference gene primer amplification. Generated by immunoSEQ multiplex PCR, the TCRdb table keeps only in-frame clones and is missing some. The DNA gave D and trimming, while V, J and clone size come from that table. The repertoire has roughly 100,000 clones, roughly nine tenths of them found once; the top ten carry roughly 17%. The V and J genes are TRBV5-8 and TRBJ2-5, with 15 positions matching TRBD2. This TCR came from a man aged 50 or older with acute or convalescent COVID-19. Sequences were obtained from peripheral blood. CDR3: CASSPGLAGGVTETQYF. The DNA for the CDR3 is TGTGCCAGCAGCCCAGGACTAGCGGGGGGGGTTACGGAGACCCAGTACTTC. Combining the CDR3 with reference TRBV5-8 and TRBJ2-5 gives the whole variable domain EAGVTQSPTHLIKTRGQQATLRCSPISGHTSVYWYQQALGLGLQFLLWYDEGEERNRGNFPPRFSGRQFPNYSSELNVNALELEDSALYLCASSPGLAGGVTETQYFGPGTRLLVL.